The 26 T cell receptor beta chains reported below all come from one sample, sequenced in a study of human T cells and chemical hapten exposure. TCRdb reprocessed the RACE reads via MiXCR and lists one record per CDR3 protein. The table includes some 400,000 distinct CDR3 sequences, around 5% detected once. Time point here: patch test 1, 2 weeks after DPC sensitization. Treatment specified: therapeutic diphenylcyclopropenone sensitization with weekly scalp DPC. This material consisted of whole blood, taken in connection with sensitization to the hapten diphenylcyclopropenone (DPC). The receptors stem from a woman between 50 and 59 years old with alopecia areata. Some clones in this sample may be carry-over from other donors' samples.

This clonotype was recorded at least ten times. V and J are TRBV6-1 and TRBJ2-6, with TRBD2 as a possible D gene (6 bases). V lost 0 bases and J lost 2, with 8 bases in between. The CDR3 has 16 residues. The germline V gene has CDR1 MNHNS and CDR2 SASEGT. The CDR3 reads CASSEAGGTGANVLTF. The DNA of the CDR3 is TGTGCCAGCAGTGAAGCCGGAGGGACTGGGGCCAACGTCCTGACTTTC.

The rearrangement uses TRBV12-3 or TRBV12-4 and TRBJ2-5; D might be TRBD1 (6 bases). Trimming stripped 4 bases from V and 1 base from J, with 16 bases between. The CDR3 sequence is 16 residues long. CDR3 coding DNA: TGTGCCAGCAGTTCAGGGGCGAGGGGAGCCCAAGAGACCCAGTACTTC. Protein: CASSSGARGAQETQYF.

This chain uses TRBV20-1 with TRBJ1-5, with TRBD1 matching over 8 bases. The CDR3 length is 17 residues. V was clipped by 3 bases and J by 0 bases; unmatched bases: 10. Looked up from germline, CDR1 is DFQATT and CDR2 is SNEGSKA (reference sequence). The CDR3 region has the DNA TGCAGTGCTAGCAGGGACAGGAGGGAGTATAGCAATCAGCCCCAGCATTTT. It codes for CSASRDRREYSNQPQHF.

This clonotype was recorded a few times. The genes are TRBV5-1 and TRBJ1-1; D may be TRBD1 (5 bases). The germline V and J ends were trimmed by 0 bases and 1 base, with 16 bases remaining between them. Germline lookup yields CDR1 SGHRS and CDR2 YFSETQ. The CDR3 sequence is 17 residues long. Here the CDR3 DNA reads TGCGCCAGCAGCTTGGGATTGATGGGGGGATCGAACACTGAAGCTTTCTTT. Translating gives CASSLGLMGGSNTEAFF.

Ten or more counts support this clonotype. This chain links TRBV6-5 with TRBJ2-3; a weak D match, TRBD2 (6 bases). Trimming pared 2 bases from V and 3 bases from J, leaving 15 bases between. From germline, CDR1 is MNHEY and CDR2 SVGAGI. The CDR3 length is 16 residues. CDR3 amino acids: CASSYGDGSGTDTQYF. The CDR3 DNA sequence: TGTGCCAGCAGTTACGGGGACGGTAGCGGTACAGATACGCAGTATTTT.

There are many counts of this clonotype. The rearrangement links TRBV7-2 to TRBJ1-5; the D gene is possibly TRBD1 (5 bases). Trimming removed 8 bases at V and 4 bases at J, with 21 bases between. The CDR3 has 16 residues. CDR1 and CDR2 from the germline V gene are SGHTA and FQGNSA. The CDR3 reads CASSPKGGTANQPQHF. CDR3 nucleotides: TGTGCCAGCTCACCGAAGGGCGGGACGGCGAATCAGCCCCAGCATTTT.

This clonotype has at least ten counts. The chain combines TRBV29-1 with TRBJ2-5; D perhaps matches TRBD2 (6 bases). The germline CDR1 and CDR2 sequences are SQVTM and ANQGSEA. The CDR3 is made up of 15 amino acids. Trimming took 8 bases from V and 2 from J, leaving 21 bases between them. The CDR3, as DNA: TGCAGCCCTTGGTTGGCTAGCGAGAATCAAGAGACCCAGTACTTC. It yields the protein CSPWLASENQETQYF.

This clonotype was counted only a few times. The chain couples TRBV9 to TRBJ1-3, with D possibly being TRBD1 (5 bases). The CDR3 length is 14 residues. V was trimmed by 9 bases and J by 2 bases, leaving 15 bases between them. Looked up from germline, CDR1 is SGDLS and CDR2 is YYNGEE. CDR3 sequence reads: CATGTGGPGNTIYF. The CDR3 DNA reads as TGTGCCACCGGGACGGGCGGCCCTGGAAACACCATATATTTT.

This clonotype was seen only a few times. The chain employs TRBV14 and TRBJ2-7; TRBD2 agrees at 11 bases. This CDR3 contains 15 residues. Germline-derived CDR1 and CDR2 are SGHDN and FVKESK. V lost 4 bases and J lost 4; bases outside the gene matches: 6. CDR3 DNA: TGTGCCAGCAGCCCACTAGCGGGGGCCTATTACGAGCAGTACTTC. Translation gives CASSPLAGAYYEQYF.

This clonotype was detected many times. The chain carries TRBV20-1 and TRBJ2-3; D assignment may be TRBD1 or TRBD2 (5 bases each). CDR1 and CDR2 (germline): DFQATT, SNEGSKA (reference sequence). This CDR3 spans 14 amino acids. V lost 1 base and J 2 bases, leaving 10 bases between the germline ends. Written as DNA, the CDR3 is TGCAGTGCTAGAGGTGGGGGAGTCACAGATACGCAGTATTTT. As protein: CSARGGGVTDTQYF.

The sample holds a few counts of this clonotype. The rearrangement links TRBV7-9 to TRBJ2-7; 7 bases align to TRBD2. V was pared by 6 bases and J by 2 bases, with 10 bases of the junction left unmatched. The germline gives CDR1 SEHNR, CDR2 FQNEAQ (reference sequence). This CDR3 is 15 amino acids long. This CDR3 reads CASSSGTNRPYEQYF. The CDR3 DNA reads TGTGCCAGCAGTTCCGGGACTAATCGGCCCTACGAGCAGTACTTC.

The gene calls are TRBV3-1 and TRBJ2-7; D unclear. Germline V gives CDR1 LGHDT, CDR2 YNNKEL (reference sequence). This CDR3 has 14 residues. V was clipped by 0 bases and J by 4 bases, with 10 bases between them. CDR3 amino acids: CASSQELRVYEQYF. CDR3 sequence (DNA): TGTGCCAGCAGCCAAGAGCTCCGGGTTTACGAGCAGTACTTC.

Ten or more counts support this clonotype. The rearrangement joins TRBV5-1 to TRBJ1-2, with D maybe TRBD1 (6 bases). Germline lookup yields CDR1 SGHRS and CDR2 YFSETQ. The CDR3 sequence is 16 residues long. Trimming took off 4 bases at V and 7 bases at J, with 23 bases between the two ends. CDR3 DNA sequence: TGCGCCAGCAGCCCCGGACAATCGGGGGCTGTTAGTGGCTACACCTTC. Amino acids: CASSPGQSGAVSGYTF.

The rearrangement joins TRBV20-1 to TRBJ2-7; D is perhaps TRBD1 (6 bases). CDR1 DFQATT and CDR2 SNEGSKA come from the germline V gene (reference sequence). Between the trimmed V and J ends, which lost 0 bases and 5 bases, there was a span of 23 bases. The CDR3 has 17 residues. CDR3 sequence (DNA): TGCAGTGCTAGAGAGTATCTGCTCGGGACAAGTCACAACGAGCAGTACTTC. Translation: CSAREYLLGTSHNEQYF.

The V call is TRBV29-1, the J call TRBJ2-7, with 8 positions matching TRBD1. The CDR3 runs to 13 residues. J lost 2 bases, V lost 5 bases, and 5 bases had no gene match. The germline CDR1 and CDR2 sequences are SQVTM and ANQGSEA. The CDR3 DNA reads TGCAGCGTTCCCTCGGGACAGGCCTACGAGCAGTACTTC. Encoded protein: CSVPSGQAYEQYF.

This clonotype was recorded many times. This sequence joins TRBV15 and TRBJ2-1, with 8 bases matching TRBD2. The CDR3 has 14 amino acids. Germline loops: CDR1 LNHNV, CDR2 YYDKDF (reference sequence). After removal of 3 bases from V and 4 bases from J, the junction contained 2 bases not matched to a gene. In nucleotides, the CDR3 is TGTGCCACCAGCAGGACTAGCGCTTACAATGAGCAGTTCTTC. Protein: CATSRTSAYNEQFF.

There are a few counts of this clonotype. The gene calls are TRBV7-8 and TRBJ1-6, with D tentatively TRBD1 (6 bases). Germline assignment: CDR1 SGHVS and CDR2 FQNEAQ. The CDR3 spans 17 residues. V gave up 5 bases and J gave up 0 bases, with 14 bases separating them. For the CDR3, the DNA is TGTGCCAGCAGCCCTTCCACAGGGAGCTCCTATAATTCACCCCTCCACTTT. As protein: CASSPSTGSSYNSPLHF.

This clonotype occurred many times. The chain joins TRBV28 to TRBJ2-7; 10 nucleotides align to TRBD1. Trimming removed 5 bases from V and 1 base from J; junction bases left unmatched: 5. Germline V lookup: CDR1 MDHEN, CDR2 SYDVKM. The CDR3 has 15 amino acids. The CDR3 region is CASSQGTGESYEQYF. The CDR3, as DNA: TGTGCCAGCAGTCAAGGGACAGGGGAATCCTACGAGCAGTACTTC.

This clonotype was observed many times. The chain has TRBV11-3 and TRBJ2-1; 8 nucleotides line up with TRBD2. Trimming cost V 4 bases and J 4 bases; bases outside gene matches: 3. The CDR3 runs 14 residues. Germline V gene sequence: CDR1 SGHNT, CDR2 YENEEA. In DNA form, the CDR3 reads TGTGCCAGCAGCTCGGGACTAGGGTACAATGAGCAGTTCTTC. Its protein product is CASSSGLGYNEQFF.

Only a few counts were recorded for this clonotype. The CDR3 region is CSVVESGGEFLNQPQHF. The CDR3 nucleotides are TGCAGCGTTGTGGAATCCGGGGGCGAATTTCTGAATCAGCCCCAGCATTTT. The V and J genes are TRBV29-1 and TRBJ1-5; TRBD1 is a possible D gene (6 bases). The ends were cut back, 4 bases at V and 4 bases at J, with 23 bases in the middle. Germline lookup yields CDR1 SQVTM and CDR2 ANQGSEA. CDR3 size: 17 residues.

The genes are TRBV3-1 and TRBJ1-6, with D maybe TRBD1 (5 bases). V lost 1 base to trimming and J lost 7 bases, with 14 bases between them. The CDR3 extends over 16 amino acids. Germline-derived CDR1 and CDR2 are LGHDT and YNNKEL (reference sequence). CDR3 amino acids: CASSQVGTGGNSPLHF. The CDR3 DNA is TGTGCCAGCAGCCAAGTCGGAACAGGCGGAAATTCACCCCTCCACTTT.

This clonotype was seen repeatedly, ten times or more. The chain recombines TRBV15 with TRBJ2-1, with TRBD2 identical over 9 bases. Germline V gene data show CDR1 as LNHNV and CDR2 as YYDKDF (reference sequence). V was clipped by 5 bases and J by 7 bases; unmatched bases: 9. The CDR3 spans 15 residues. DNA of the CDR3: TGTGCCACCAGCGTAAGTCTAGCGGGAAATAATGAGCAGTTCTTC. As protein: CATSVSLAGNNEQFF.

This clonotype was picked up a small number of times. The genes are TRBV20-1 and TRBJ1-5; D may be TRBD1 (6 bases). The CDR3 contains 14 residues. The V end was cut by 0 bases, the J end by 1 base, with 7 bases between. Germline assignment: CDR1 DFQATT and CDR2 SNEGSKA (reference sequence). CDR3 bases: TGCAGTGCTAGAGACCAGGGGAGCAATCAGCCCCAGCATTTT. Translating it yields CSARDQGSNQPQHF.

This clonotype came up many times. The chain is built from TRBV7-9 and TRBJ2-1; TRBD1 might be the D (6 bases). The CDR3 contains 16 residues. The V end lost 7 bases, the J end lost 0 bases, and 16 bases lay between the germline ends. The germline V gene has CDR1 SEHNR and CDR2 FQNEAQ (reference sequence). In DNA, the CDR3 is TGTGCCAGCACCCCTGCTAGGGGGAGCTCCTACAATGAGCAGTTCTTC. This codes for CASTPARGSSYNEQFF.

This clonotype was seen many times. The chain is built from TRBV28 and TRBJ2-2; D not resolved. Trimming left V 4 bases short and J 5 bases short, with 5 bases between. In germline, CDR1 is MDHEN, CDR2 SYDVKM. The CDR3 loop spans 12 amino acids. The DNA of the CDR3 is TGTGCCAGCAGTTGGCAGACCGGGGAGCTGTTTTTT. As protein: CASSWQTGELFF. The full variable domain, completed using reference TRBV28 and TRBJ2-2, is DVKVTQSSRYLVKRTGEKVFLECVQDMDHENMFWYRQDPGLGLRLIYFSYDVKMKEKGDIPEGYSVSREKKERFSLILESASTNQTSMYLCASSWQTGELFFGEGSRLTVL.

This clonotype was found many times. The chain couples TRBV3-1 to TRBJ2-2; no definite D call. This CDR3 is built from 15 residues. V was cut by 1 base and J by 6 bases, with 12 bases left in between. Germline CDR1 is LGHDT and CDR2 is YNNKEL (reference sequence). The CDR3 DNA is TGTGCCAGCAGCCAAGCTCCCAGACGGGCCGGGGAGCTGTTTTTT. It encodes CASSQAPRRAGELFF.